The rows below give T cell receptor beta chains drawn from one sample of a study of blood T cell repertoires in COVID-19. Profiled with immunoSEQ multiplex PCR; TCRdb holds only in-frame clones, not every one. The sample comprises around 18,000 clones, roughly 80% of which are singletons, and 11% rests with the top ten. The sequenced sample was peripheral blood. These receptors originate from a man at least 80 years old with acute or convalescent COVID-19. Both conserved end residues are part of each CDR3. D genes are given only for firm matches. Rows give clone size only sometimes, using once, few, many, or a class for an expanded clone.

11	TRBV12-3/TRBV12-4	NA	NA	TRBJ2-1	CASLFRGEQFF	TGTGCCAGCTTATTTCGGGGTGAGCAGTTCTTC
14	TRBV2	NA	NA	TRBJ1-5	CASKLQGVGQPQHF	TGTGCCAGCAAGTTACAGGGAGTCGGTCAGCCCCAGCATTTT
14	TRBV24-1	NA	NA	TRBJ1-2	CATSDPTVYYGYTF	TGTGCCACCAGTGACCCCACGGTTTACTATGGCTACACCTTC
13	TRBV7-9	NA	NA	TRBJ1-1	CASSLLANTEAFF	TGTGCCAGCAGCTTATTAGCGAACACTGAAGCTTTCTTT
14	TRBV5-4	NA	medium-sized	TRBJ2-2	CASARESHTGELFF	TGTGCCAGTGCTCGGGAGTCGCACACCGGGGAGCTGTTTTTT
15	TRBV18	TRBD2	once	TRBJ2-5	CASSPLAGIQETQYF	TGTGCCAGCTCACCTCTAGCGGGGATACAAGAGACCCAGTACTTC
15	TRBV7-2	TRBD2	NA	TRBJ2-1	CASSLVRGNIDEQFF	TGTGCCAGCAGCTTAGTGCGGGGGAATATCGATGAGCAGTTCTTC
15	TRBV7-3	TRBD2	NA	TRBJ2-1	CASSRASGDRHEQFF	TGTGCCAGCAGCCGTGCTAGCGGGGATCGGCATGAGCAGTTCTTC
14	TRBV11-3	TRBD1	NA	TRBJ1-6	CASSGPGQNSPLHF	TGTGCCAGCAGCGGCCCGGGACAGAATTCACCCCTCCACTTT
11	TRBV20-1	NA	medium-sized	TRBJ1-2	CSARRAGAGTF	TGCAGTGCTAGAAGGGCTGGCGCAGGGACCTTC
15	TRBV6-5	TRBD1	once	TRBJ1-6	CATGRGQSYNSPLHF	TGTGCCACCGGAAGGGGACAGTCTTATAATTCACCCCTCCACTTT
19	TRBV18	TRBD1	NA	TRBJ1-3	CASSPRFFGTDSSGNTIYF	TGTGCCAGCTCACCCCGGTTCTTTGGGACAGATAGCTCTGGAAACACCATATATTTT
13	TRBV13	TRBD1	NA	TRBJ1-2	CASRDREFPGYTF	TGTGCCAGCCGGGACAGGGAATTTCCTGGCTACACCTTC
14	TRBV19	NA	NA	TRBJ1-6	CASKEGTLNSPLHF	TGTGCCAGTAAAGAGGGGACACTCAATTCACCCCTCCACTTT
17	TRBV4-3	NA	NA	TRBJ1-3	CASSQTGLDSSGNTIYF	TGCGCCAGCAGCCAAACGGGTTTGGACAGCTCTGGAAACACCATATATTTT
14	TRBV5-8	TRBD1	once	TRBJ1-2	CASSLGQGYYGYTF	TGTGCCAGCAGCTTGGGACAGGGCTACTATGGCTACACCTTC
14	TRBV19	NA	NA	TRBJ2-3	CASSTLLGADTQYF	TGTGCCAGTAGTACACTCCTAGGGGCAGATACGCAGTATTTT
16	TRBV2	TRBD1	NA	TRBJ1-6	CASRVSPGQGNSPLHF	TGTGCCAGCAGGGTATCTCCGGGACAGGGAAATTCACCCCTCCACTTT
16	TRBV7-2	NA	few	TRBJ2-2	CASSLVGSADTGELFF	TGTGCCAGCAGCTTAGTAGGCTCCGCGGACACCGGGGAGCTGTTTTTT
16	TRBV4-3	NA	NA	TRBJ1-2	CASSQEERGQKYGYIF	TGCGCCAGCAGCCAAGAGGAAAGAGGACAGAAATATGGCTACATTTTC
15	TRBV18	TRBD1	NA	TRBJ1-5	CASSPPGQLNQPQHF	TGTGCCAGCTCACCACCGGGACAGCTCAATCAGCCCCAGCATTTT
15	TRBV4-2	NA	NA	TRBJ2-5	CASRRDGQRPETQYF	TGTGCCAGCCGCCGAGATGGACAGCGGCCGGAGACCCAGTACTTC
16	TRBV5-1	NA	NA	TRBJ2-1	CASSGGSPGPYNEQFF	TGCGCCAGCAGCGGTGGGTCCCCAGGCCCATACAATGAGCAGTTCTTC
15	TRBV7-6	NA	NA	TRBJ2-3	CASSSELTGTDTQYF	TGTGCCAGCAGCTCCGAACTAACTGGCACAGATACGCAGTATTTT
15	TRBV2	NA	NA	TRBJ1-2	CASSEQGQLNYGYTF	TGTGCCAGCAGTGAACAGGGACAACTGAACTATGGCTACACCTTC
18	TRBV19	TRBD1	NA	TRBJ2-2	CASSIRTTGTGGTGELFF	TGTGCCAGTAGTATTCGAACAACCGGGACAGGGGGCACCGGGGAGCTGTTTTTT
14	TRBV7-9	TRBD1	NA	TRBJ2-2	CASSLRGLAGELFF	TGTGCCAGCAGCTTGAGGGGGCTGGCCGGGGAGCTGTTTTTT
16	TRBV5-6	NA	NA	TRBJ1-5	CASSLGRLNSNQPQHF	TGTGCCAGCAGCTTGGGGAGACTGAATAGCAATCAGCCCCAGCATTTT
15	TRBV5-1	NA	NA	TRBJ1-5	CASSSGAGIDQPQHF	TGCGCCAGCAGCTCAGGGGCTGGAATAGATCAGCCCCAGCATTTT
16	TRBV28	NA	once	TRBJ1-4	CASSTLDSSTNEKLFF	TGTGCCAGCAGTACCTTGGACAGCTCGACTAATGAAAAACTGTTTTTT
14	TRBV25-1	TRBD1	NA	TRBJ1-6	CASSEDRNNSPLHF	TGTGCCAGCAGTGAGGACAGGAACAATTCACCCCTCCACTTT